This record covers a single T cell receptor (beta chain). The antigen is undetermined. Generated by immunoSEQ multiplex PCR, the TCRdb table keeps only in-frame clones and is missing some. The repertoire includes 180,000 or so clones, 87% of them detected once, and more than 1.3% sits in the top ten. The sample comes from a study of cytomegalovirus exposure and HLA in healthy donors. Study-level results: Cytomegalovirus association was listed for around 170 TCR beta chains. Many donors shared some public TCRs, even though most TCR sequences were rare.

The CDR3 is 15 residues long. In germline, CDR1 is MNHNS, CDR2 SASEGT. Trimming cost V 6 bases and J 6 bases; bases outside gene matches: 8. The source of this sequence is a woman aged 25 to 45 in good health and CMV-seronegative. Material for sequencing was PBMCs. The chain has TRBV6-1 and TRBJ2-2, with 9 nucleotides matching TRBD1. CDR3 in DNA: TGTGCCAGCAGCGCCGGGACAGGGTCGTCCGGGGAGCTGTTTTTT. Encoded protein: CASSAGTGSSGELFF.